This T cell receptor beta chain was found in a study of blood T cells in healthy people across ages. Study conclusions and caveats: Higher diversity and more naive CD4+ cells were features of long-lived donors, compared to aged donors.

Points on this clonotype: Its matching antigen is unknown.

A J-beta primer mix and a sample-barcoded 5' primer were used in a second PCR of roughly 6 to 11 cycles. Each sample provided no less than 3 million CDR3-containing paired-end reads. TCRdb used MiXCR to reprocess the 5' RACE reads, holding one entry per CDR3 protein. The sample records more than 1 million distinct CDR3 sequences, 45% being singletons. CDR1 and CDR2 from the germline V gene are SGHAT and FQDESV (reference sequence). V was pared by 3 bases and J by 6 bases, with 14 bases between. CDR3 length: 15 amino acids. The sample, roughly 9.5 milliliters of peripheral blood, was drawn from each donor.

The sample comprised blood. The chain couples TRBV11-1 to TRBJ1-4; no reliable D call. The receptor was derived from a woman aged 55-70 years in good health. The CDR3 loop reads CASSFQTFSDEKLFF. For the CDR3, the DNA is TGTGCCAGCAGCTTCCAGACCTTCAGCGATGAAAAACTGTTTTTT.